This T cell receptor beta chain was captured by sequencing in a study of blood T cells in healthy people across ages. Then a second PCR, running about 7 to 11 cycles, was carried out with a sample-barcoded 5' primer and a J-beta primer mix. Each CDR3 protein gets one entry after TCRdb re-called the 5' RACE reads with MiXCR. This table has about 1.1 million distinct CDR3 sequences, 35% to 45% appearing once. Worth noting for this clonotype: Its antigen is still unknown.

Notes on the study in general: Any changes in expanded clonotypes were possibly confounded, as donor CMV status remained unknown.

The CDR3 sequence is 16 residues long. In germline, CDR1 is SGHAT, CDR2 FQDESV (reference sequence). V lost 0 bases, J lost 0 bases, and 9 bases lay in between. This chain connects TRBV11-1 to TRBJ2-1; no firm D call. The receptor was derived from a man between 18 and 35 years old in good health. The sample taken for sequencing was blood. The CDR3 loop is CASSLAAVYSYNEQFF. The CDR3 nucleotides are TGTGCCAGCAGCTTAGCTGCCGTATACTCCTACAATGAGCAGTTCTTC.